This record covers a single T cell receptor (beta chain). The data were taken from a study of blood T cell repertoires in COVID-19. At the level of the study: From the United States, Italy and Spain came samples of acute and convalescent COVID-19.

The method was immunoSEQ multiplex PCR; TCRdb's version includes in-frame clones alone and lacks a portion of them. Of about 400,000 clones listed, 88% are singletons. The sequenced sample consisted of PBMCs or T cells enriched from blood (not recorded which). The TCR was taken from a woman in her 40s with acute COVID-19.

The CDR3 reads CASSSADSYQPQHF. The CDR3 nucleotides are TGTGCCAGCAGCTCAGCTGACAGCTATCAGCCCCAGCATTTT. The chain has TRBV7-8 and TRBJ1-5, with D possibly matching TRBD1 (5 bases). CDR1 and CDR2 (germline): SGHVS, FQNEAQ. Trimming removed 4 bases from V and 5 bases from J, with 12 bases in between. The CDR3 covers 14 residues. Full variable domain (remainder filled in from reference TRBV7-8 and TRBJ1-5): GAGVSQSPRYKVAKRGQDVALRCDPISGHVSLFWYQQALGQGPEFLTYFQNEAQLDKSGLPSDRFFAERPEGSVSTLKIQRTQQEDSAVYLCASSSADSYQPQHFGDGTRLSIL.